Listed below are T cell receptor beta chains from one sample, sequenced in a study of T cell responses to AZD1222 COVID-19 vaccine. Assay used: immunoSEQ multiplex PCR; TCRdb lists only in-frame clones, some missing. In the table there are over 100,000 clones, 85% to 90% of which are singletons. The material sequenced was peripheral blood, taken on day 0 of AZD1222 vaccination. These receptors were collected from an adult in good health. CDR3s include the opening cysteine and the closing phenylalanine or tryptophan. A D gene is named only where the DNA matches it firmly. Rows may omit the clone size; those that give it use once, few, many or a size class.

>TRBJ2-7|TRBV5-6|NA|NA
TGTGCCAGCAGCGATATGCTAAGGGTTCTAAGAGAGCAGTACTTC
CASSDMLRVLREQYF
>TRBJ2-7|TRBV5-1|NA|NA
TGCGCCAGCAGCTTGGCCAGGCCCGACGAGGGCGAGCAGTACTTC
CASSLARPDEGEQYF
>TRBJ2-7|TRBV7-3|NA|NA
TGTGCCAGCAGCAATGGACTGGGTCACGAGCAGTACTTC
CASSNGLGHEQYF
>TRBJ2-1|TRBV9|NA|NA
TGTGCCAGCAGCGTACGGGACCCAAGCTCCTACAATGAGCAGTTCTTC
CASSVRDPSSYNEQFF
>TRBJ2-2|TRBV6-5|NA|NA
TGTGCCAGCAGGGACCGCGGGACATTTACCGGGGAGCTGTTTTTT
CASRDRGTFTGELFF
>TRBJ1-2|TRBV7-2|NA|NA
TGTGCCAGCAGCTTAGCGTGGCAGAACTATGGCTACACCTTC
CASSLAWQNYGYTF
>TRBJ1-1|TRBV29-1|NA|NA
TGCAGCGTTGAAGGGCACCAGGGGACTGAAGCTTTCTTT
CSVEGHQGTEAFF
>TRBJ2-7|TRBV10-3|NA|NA
TGTGCCAGGGCGGCAGAGGAACAGGGAAAGCAGTACTTC
CARAAEEQGKQYF
>TRBJ1-2|TRBV6-5|TRBD1|NA
TGTGCCAGCAGCACCACGACAGGGTCCTATGGCTACACCTTC
CASSTTTGSYGYTF
>TRBJ2-6|TRBV15|TRBD1|NA
TGTGCCACCAGCAGAGTCAGAGGGACGGGACAGGGGCTTTCCGGGGCCAACGTCCTGACTTTC
CATSRVRGTGQGLSGANVLTF
>TRBJ1-4|TRBV4-3|TRBD1|NA
TGCGCCAGCAGCCAAGAAGGGACAGGGGATGAAAAACTGTTTTTT
CASSQEGTGDEKLFF
>TRBJ1-2|TRBV19|NA|NA
TGTGCCAGTAGTATTGTAAGGGGCTTTGGCTACACCTTC
CASSIVRGFGYTF
>TRBJ1-5|TRBV19|NA|NA
TGTGCCAGTAGTATAAGAGGTCAGGGTGATGGACAGCCCCAGCATTTT
CASSIRGQGDGQPQHF
>TRBJ2-7|TRBV29-1|TRBD1|NA
TGCAGCGTCTCACAGGGGATAAGGTACGAGCAGTACTTC
CSVSQGIRYEQYF
>TRBJ1-1|TRBV6-5|NA|once
TGTGCCAGCACTCACCCCGGGGTCACGACTGAAGCTTTCTTT
CASTHPGVTTEAFF
>TRBJ2-3|TRBV4-1|NA|NA
TGCGCCAGCAGCCAACCTTTACAGCAGCCACAGTATTTT
CASSQPLQQPQYF
>TRBJ2-5|TRBV18|TRBD2|NA
TGTGCCAGCTCACCAGTCCGGGCGGGGGAAGAGACCCAGTACTTC
CASSPVRAGEETQYF
>TRBJ2-1|TRBV19|TRBD2|NA
TGTGCCAGTAGCCCGGGACTAGGGGACTACAATGAGCAGTTCTTC
CASSPGLGDYNEQFF
>TRBJ1-1|TRBV5-1|NA|NA
TGCGCCAGCAGCTTGGAAGGGGGTTTCACTGAAGCTTTCTTT
CASSLEGGFTEAFF
>TRBJ1-5|TRBV9|TRBD1|NA
TGTGCCAGCAGCGTAGAGGACAGGCCTAATCAGCCCCAGCATTTT
CASSVEDRPNQPQHF
>TRBJ1-1|TRBV19|NA|NA
TGTGCCAGTAGTATGAGTACAGTCGGGTGGACTGAAGCTTTCTTT
CASSMSTVGWTEAFF
>TRBJ2-7|TRBV27|NA|NA
TGTGCCAGCAGTCCCCTAGGGCCTACCTACGAGCAGTACTTC
CASSPLGPTYEQYF
>TRBJ1-2|TRBV2|TRBD1|NA
TGTGCCAGCAGTGACCCATCCGGGACAGGAAACTATGGCTACACCTTC
CASSDPSGTGNYGYTF
>TRBJ1-5|TRBV2|NA|NA
TGTGCCAGCAGAGGGATTTGGTCGCGAGGCAATCAGCCCCAGCATTTT
CASRGIWSRGNQPQHF
>TRBJ1-1|TRBV7-2|TRBD1|NA
TGTGCCAGCAGCTTAGCGCAGGGCAGGGGGCACCCTGAAGCTTTCTTT
CASSLAQGRGHPEAFF
>TRBJ1-1|TRBV6-5|NA|NA
TGTGCCGGTCGGACAGACCGAGACACTGAAGCTTTCTTT
CAGRTDRDTEAFF
>TRBJ2-3|TRBV4-1|NA|NA
TGCGCCAGCAGCCAAGATTTCCCCCCCGGGGTGGGCACAGATACGCAGTATTTT
CASSQDFPPGVGTDTQYF
>TRBJ2-7|TRBV6-6|NA|NA
TGTGCCAGCAGTTACTCAGGGAATCACGAGCAGTACTTC
CASSYSGNHEQYF
>TRBJ1-1|TRBV10-3|NA|once
TGTGCCATCAGTGAGGGGGCGGGGGTTGTAACTGAAGCTTTCTTT
CAISEGAGVVTEAFF
>TRBJ1-4|TRBV4-3|NA|NA
TGCGCCAGCAGCCCCGACAGTGCTAATGAAAAACTGTTTTTT
CASSPDSANEKLFF
>TRBJ1-5|TRBV2|NA|NA
TGTGCCAGCAGTGATTGGTTAGGGGCAGGGCACAGTCAGCCCCAGCATTTT
CASSDWLGAGHSQPQHF
>TRBJ1-2|TRBV7-9|NA|NA
TGTGCCAGCAGCCCCGGCAGCTATGGCTACACCTTC
CASSPGSYGYTF
>TRBJ1-6|TRBV18|NA|NA
TGTGCCAGCTCACCCCAAGCTAATTCACCCCTCCACTTT
CASSPQANSPLHF
>TRBJ1-2|TRBV19|NA|NA
TGTGCCAGTAGTCCCCCGGGCGCCCCGAGGGGCAATGGCTACACCTTC
CASSPPGAPRGNGYTF
>TRBJ2-7|TRBV5-1|TRBD1|NA
TGCGCCAGCAGCTTGGTCGGACAGGGGCCCCCCTACGAGCAGTACTTC
CASSLVGQGPPYEQYF
>TRBJ1-3|TRBV6-5|NA|once
TGTGCCAGCACGACAGGAGGAGGAAACACCATATATTTT
CASTTGGGNTIYF
>TRBJ2-5|TRBV21-1|NA|NA
TGTGCCAGCAGCAAAGTAGGGTTGAGCGATCCCCCCCAAGCGACCCAGTACTTC
CASSKVGLSDPPQATQYF